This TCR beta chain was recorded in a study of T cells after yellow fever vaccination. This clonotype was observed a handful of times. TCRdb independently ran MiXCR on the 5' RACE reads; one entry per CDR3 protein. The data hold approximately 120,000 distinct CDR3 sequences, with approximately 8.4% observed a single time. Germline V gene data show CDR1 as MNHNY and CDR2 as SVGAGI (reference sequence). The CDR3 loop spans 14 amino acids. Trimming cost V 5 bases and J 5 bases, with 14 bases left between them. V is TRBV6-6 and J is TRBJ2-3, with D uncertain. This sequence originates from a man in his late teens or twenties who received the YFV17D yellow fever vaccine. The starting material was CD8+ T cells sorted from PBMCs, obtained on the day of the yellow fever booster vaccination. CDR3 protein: CASSSGMGGDTQYF. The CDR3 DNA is TGTGCCAGCAGTAGTGGGATGGGTGGAGATACGCAGTATTTT.